One sample yielded the 32 T cell receptor beta chains listed below, sequenced in a study of T-cell memory formation after mild COVID-19. TCRdb recomputed calls from the 5' RACE reads with MiXCR, one row per CDR3 protein. Among a few hundred thousand distinct CDR3 sequences listed, over 9% were seen once. The material sequenced was PBMCs or a T cell subset sorted from them (not recorded which). The receptor set was obtained from a man aged 18 to 30 who had mild COVID-19 (a few samples of this study predate the infection). Cell type and time point are not known.

This clonotype was counted between two and nine times. The chain employs TRBV12-3 or TRBV12-4 and TRBJ1-2; 10 nucleotides line up with TRBD1. Trimming took 5 bases from V and 8 from J; bases not matched to a gene: 5. This CDR3 contains 13 residues. CDR3 residues: CASSTGQGLGYTF. For the CDR3, the DNA is TGTGCCAGCAGTACGGGACAGGGGTTGGGCTACACCTTC.

V and J are TRBV18 and TRBJ1-5; 7 nucleotides agree with TRBD1. V lost 3 bases and J lost 4; bases outside the gene matches: 6. The CDR3 is made up of 15 amino acids. CDR1 is KGHSH, CDR2 LQKENI, per germline. The CDR3 is CASSPQQGKNQPQHF. In DNA form, the CDR3 reads TGTGCCAGCTCACCCCAACAGGGGAAAAATCAGCCCCAGCATTTT.

There are a few counts of this clonotype. The rearrangement joins TRBV10-3 to TRBJ2-3; D is unclear. The germline V gene encodes CDR1 ENHRY and CDR2 SYGVKD. V was shortened by 6 bases and J by 4 bases, with 14 bases between the two germline ends. The CDR3 is 14 amino acids. CDR3 in DNA: TGTGCCATCAGAGAAGGGATGGGCGCAGATACGCAGTATTTT. This translates into CAIREGMGADTQYF.

The V and J genes are TRBV4-3 and TRBJ2-7, with D possibly being TRBD2 (5 bases). The CDR3 covers 13 residues. Trimming pared 0 bases from V and 6 bases from J, leaving 9 bases between. Germline CDR1 is LGHNA and CDR2 is YSLEER. CDR3 sequence reads: CASSQETGIEQYF. The CDR3 DNA follows: TGCGCCAGCAGCCAAGAGACCGGGATCGAGCAGTACTTC.

In this sample, this clonotype turned up many times. CDR3 protein: CAISENAATTYTEAFF. In DNA form, the CDR3 reads TGTGCCATCAGTGAAAATGCGGCAACCACCTACACTGAAGCTTTCTTT. The V gene is TRBV10-3, the J gene TRBJ1-1; D ambiguous. The V end was cut by 3 bases, the J end by 3 bases, with 17 bases between. The CDR3 covers 16 residues. Germline lookup yields CDR1 ENHRY and CDR2 SYGVKD.

The chain uses TRBV3-1 and TRBJ2-5; 10 nucleotides agree with TRBD2. Germline values: CDR1 LGHDT, CDR2 YNNKEL (reference sequence). The CDR3 covers 16 residues. V gave up 5 bases and J gave up 2 bases; unmatched junction bases: 8. CDR3 sequence reads: CASSSGLAAVQETQYF. DNA for the CDR3: TGTGCCAGCAGCTCTGGACTAGCGGCGGTTCAAGAGACCCAGTACTTC.

Notes on this clonotype: A clone one base away is much larger, so this may be a read error. The V call is TRBV5-1, the J call TRBJ2-5; D gene unclear. The CDR3 spans 14 residues. The germline V gene has CDR1 SGHRS and CDR2 YFSETQ. Trimming shortened V by 4 bases and J by 5 bases, and 15 bases separated the two germline ends. CDR3 sequence (DNA): TGCGCCAGCAGCGCACCGACCGGGTCGGAGACCCAGTACTTC. It translates to CASSAPTGSETQYF.

This chain links TRBV9 with TRBJ2-3; 11 nucleotides agree with TRBD1. With V trimmed by 0 bases and J by 2 bases, 8 bases remained unmatched. Germline CDR1 is SGDLS and CDR2 is YYNGEE. The CDR3 consists of 18 residues. Written as DNA, the CDR3 is TGTGCCAGCAGCGTAGACCCGGGGACAGGGGGACCCACAGATACGCAGTATTTT. Translating it yields CASSVDPGTGGPTDTQYF.

The V and J genes are TRBV29-1 and TRBJ1-1; possibly TRBD1 for D (6 bases). This CDR3 is 13 amino acids long. V lost 5 bases to trimming and J lost 0 bases, with 10 bases between them. Germline V gene sequence: CDR1 SQVTM, CDR2 ANQGSEA. Here the CDR3 DNA reads TGCAGCGTTATGGGGGGCGTGAACACTGAAGCTTTCTTT. Its protein product is CSVMGGVNTEAFF.

This clonotype was counted between two and nine times. A much larger clonotype is one base distant, so this may be a read error. The chain has TRBV4-3 and TRBJ2-1; 7 positions agree with TRBD2. There are 15 residues in the CDR3. V shed 4 bases and J 3 bases; nucleotides not matched to a gene: 6. From germline, CDR1 is LGHNA and CDR2 YSLEER. The CDR3 reads CASSPGSSGYNEQFF. CDR3 coding DNA: TGCGCCAGCAGCCCCGGGTCTAGCGGCTACAATGAGCAGTTCTTC.

This chain links TRBV24-1 with TRBJ2-5; no definite D call. CDR1 and CDR2 from the germline V gene are KGHDR and SFDVKD. The germline V and J ends were trimmed by 2 bases and 5 bases, with 8 bases remaining between them. CDR3 length equals 13 residues. CDR3 DNA sequence: TGTGCCACCAGTGATTCTACATTCGAGACCCAGTACTTC. Amino acids: CATSDSTFETQYF.

This clonotype was found many times. The V gene is TRBV5-1, the J gene TRBJ2-5, with 7 bases lining up with TRBD2. Germline V lookup: CDR1 SGHRS, CDR2 YFSETQ. The CDR3 extends over 14 amino acids. V lost 3 bases to trimming and J lost 2 bases; unmatched junction nucleotides: 4. DNA for the CDR3: TGCGCCAGCAGCTCGGGAGGAACGCAAGAGACCCAGTACTTC. Its translation: CASSSGGTQETQYF. The complete variable domain, with remaining parts taken from reference TRBV5-1 and TRBJ2-5, reads KAGVTQTPRYLIKTRGQQVTLSCSPISGHRSVSWYQQTPGQGLQFLFEYFSETQRNKGNFPGRFSGRQFSNSRSEMNVSTLELGDSALYLCASSSGGTQETQYFGPGTRLLVL.

The chain links TRBV5-1 to TRBJ2-7; TRBD1 might be the D (5 bases). V was clipped by 0 bases and J by 6 bases, with 7 bases between them. Per the germline V gene, CDR1 is SGHRS and CDR2 is YFSETQ. The CDR3 has 12 amino acids. DNA for the CDR3: TGCGCCAGCAGCTTGGAGGGGCGCGAGCAGTACTTC. Translating it yields CASSLEGREQYF. The whole variable domain, filled in from reference TRBV5-1 and TRBJ2-7, reads KAGVTQTPRYLIKTRGQQVTLSCSPISGHRSVSWYQQTPGQGLQFLFEYFSETQRNKGNFPGRFSGRQFSNSRSEMNVSTLELGDSALYLCASSLEGREQYFGPGTRLTVT.

The chain is built from TRBV4-2 and TRBJ2-1; 7 nucleotides agree with TRBD2. The germline V gene has CDR1 LGHNA and CDR2 YNFKEQ. The CDR3 is 17 residues long. Trimming removed 2 bases from V and 8 bases from J; junction bases left unmatched: 15. Written as DNA, the CDR3 is TGTGCCAGCAGCCAAATCCAATGGGAGGGGAGGGATGATGAGCAGTTCTTC. Amino acids: CASSQIQWEGRDDEQFF.

The chain combines TRBV18 with TRBJ1-2; D is possibly TRBD1 (5 bases). The CDR3 has 15 residues. Germline CDR1 KGHSH, CDR2 LQKENI. V was trimmed by 0 bases and J by 4 bases, leaving 12 bases between them. CDR3 sequence (DNA): TGTGCCAGCTCACCACCGGGGTTCGGGGGCTATGGCTACACCTTC. This sequence encodes CASSPPGFGGYGYTF.

This clonotype was found a few times. The rearrangement joins TRBV12-3 or TRBV12-4 to TRBJ2-3, with TRBD2 matching 8 bases. V trimming: 8 bases; J trimming: 5 bases; junction bases outside the gene matches: 6. The CDR3 extends over 13 amino acids. As DNA, the CDR3 is TGTGCCAGCCGCTACGGGGGGGGAGATACGCAGTATTTT. Protein: CASRYGGGDTQYF.

This clonotype was counted between two and nine times. The chain combines TRBV5-5 with TRBJ1-2; no definite D call. V lost 0 bases and J lost 2, with 14 bases in between. The CDR3 contains 16 residues. Germline CDR1 reads SGHKS; CDR2 reads YYEKEE (reference sequence). The CDR3 nucleotides are TGTGCCAGCAGCTTGGCCCCGGCCGGGAGCAACTATGGCTACACCTTC. Its protein product is CASSLAPAGSNYGYTF.

The V call is TRBV5-8, the J call TRBJ2-2; D is unresolved. V was shortened by 0 bases and J by 4 bases, with 10 bases between the two germline ends. The germline CDR1 and CDR2 sequences are SGHTS and YDEGEE. This CDR3 region has 15 residues. This CDR3 reads CASSLGISSTGELFF. The CDR3 DNA reads as TGTGCCAGCAGCTTGGGTATTTCGAGCACCGGGGAGCTGTTTTTT.

This clonotype turned up a few times. This chain joins TRBV6-2 or TRBV6-3 and TRBJ1-1, with D possibly TRBD1 on 5 matching bases. Trimming removed 5 bases at V and 4 bases at J, with 14 bases between. This CDR3 comprises 14 residues. Germline lookup yields CDR1 MNHEY and CDR2 SVGEGT. As DNA, the CDR3 is TGTGCCAGCAGTCCGATTCAAGGGGTCACTGAAGCTTTCTTT. It is translated as CASSPIQGVTEAFF.

This clonotype has ten or more counts. The CDR3 spells CASSYRDRELDTQYF. The CDR3 bases are TGTGCCAGCAGCTACCGGGACAGGGAATTAGATACGCAGTATTTT. This sequence joins TRBV7-3 and TRBJ2-3; 9 bases fit TRBD1. The CDR3 is 15 residues long. The V gene's germline CDR1 is SGHTA and CDR2 FQGTGA. Unmatched junction bases numbered 7, after V lost 4 bases and J lost 5 bases.

This clonotype was recorded at least ten times. The chain recombines TRBV6-2 or TRBV6-3 with TRBJ2-7; D may correspond to TRBD1 or TRBD2 (6 bases each). Looked up from germline, CDR1 is MNHEY and CDR2 is SVGEGT. The CDR3 is made up of 15 amino acids. V lost 5 bases and J 3 bases, leaving 17 bases between the germline ends. For the CDR3, the DNA is TGTGCCAGCAGTCCAACCCCCGGGGGCCTCTACGAGCAGTACTTC. Amino acid sequence: CASSPTPGGLYEQYF.

The chain is built from TRBV7-9 and TRBJ2-1, with a weak D call TRBD2 (7 bases). CDR1 is SEHNR, CDR2 FQNEAQ, per germline (reference sequence). The CDR3 runs 16 residues. The germline V and J ends were trimmed by 3 bases and 0 bases, with 12 bases remaining between them. The CDR3 region is CASSFFGGPSYNEQFF. In nucleotides, the CDR3 is TGTGCCAGCAGCTTTTTCGGGGGGCCCTCCTACAATGAGCAGTTCTTC.

The V call is TRBV24-1, the J call TRBJ1-2; D not resolved. The CDR3 has 17 amino acids. V was shortened by 4 bases and J by 6 bases, with 23 bases between the two germline ends. Looked up from germline, CDR1 is KGHDR and CDR2 is SFDVKD. The CDR3 DNA reads TGTGCCACCAGTGAATCCTTGGACTTACCCTCTATCCATGGCTACACCTTC. Its protein is CATSESLDLPSIHGYTF.

This chain links TRBV5-1 with TRBJ1-3; tentatively, D is TRBD1 (5 bases). CDR1 and CDR2 (germline): SGHRS, YFSETQ. The CDR3 loop spans 15 amino acids. Trimming took 0 bases from V and 4 from J, leaving 11 bases between them. In DNA form, the CDR3 reads TGCGCCAGCAGCTTGGTGGGACCTCGCGGAAACACCATATATTTT. Its protein is CASSLVGPRGNTIYF.

This clonotype was observed a handful of times. The chain uses TRBV6-6 and TRBJ2-1, with TRBD1 matching over 10 bases. Germline-derived CDR1 and CDR2 are MNHNY and SVGAGI (reference sequence). The CDR3 covers 14 residues. J lost 8 bases, V lost 3 bases, and 4 bases had no gene match. The CDR3 DNA reads TGTGCCAGCAGTTATGGGGACAGGGGTGATGAGCAGTTCTTC. It specifies CASSYGDRGDEQFF.

The V gene is TRBV19, the J gene TRBJ2-3; a possible D gene is TRBD1 (6 bases). The CDR3 totals 13 residues. In germline, CDR1 is LNHDA, CDR2 SQIVND (reference sequence). V shed 8 bases and J shed 0 bases, with 9 bases lying between them. The CDR3 sequence is CASLQGSTDTQYF. The CDR3 DNA is TGTGCCAGTTTACAGGGTAGCACAGATACGCAGTATTTT. Together with reference TRBV19 and TRBJ2-3, the CDR3 gives the full variable domain: DGGITQSPKYLFRKEGQNVTLSCEQNLNHDAMYWYRQDPGQGLRLIYYSQIVNDFQKGDIAEGYSVSREKKESFPLTVTSAQKNPTAFYLCASLQGSTDTQYFGPGTRLTVL.

This clonotype was found many times. J is TRBJ1-2 and V is TRBV10-3; 9 bases agree with TRBD1. The CDR3 runs 15 residues. J lost 7 bases, V lost 4 bases, and 10 bases had no gene match. The V gene's germline CDR1 is ENHRY and CDR2 SYGVKD. The CDR3: CAISVDRGEGSGYTF. DNA for the CDR3: TGTGCCATCAGTGTGGACAGGGGAGAGGGAAGTGGCTACACCTTC.

The sample holds a few counts of this clonotype. J is TRBJ2-3 and V is TRBV7-3; 8 bases are shared with TRBD1. The junction had 10 bases not matched to a gene; V was cut back by 5 bases and J by 6 bases. This CDR3 has 15 amino acids. The V gene's germline CDR1 is SGHTA and CDR2 FQGTGA. CDR3 region: CASSGTGGRSDTQYF. The CDR3 DNA is TGTGCCAGCAGCGGCACAGGGGGGAGGTCGGATACGCAGTATTTT. The full variable domain, rest sourced from reference TRBV7-3 and TRBJ2-3, is GAGVSQTPSNKVTEKGKYVELRCDPISGHTALYWYRQSLGQGPEFLIYFQGTGAADDSGLPNDRFFAVRPEGSVSTLKIQRTERGDSAVYLCASSGTGGRSDTQYFGPGTRLTVL.

This clonotype was seen many times. V and J are TRBV7-9 and TRBJ1-4; D is unclear. The CDR3 totals 11 residues. Trimming removed 5 bases from V and 6 bases from J, with 4 bases in between. CDR1 is SEHNR and CDR2 is FQNEAQ in the germline V gene (reference sequence). The CDR3 protein is CASSTHEKLFF. CDR3 DNA: TGTGCCAGCAGCACCCATGAAAAACTGTTTTTT.

The chain uses TRBV12-3 or TRBV12-4 and TRBJ1-2; D gene unclear. Trimming cost V 2 bases and J 6 bases, with 10 bases left between them. This CDR3 has 13 residues. In DNA, the CDR3 is TGTGCCAGCAGTTTAATGAAAGGAAATGGCTACACCTTC. Translation gives CASSLMKGNGYTF.

This clonotype turned up a few times. The rearrangement joins TRBV10-3 to TRBJ2-5; TRBD2 aligns across 12 bases. CDR3 size: 13 residues. CDR1 and CDR2 (germline): ENHRY, SYGVKD. The V segment lost 10 bases and the J segment 4 bases; nucleotides outside the gene matches: 4. The CDR3 reads CATGLAGRETQYF. In DNA form, the CDR3 reads TGTGCCACAGGACTAGCGGGAAGAGAGACCCAGTACTTC.

The chain is built from TRBV5-1 and TRBJ2-3; D not certain. This CDR3 has 14 amino acids. V was cut by 6 bases and J by 0 bases, with 11 bases left in between. Germline values: CDR1 SGHRS, CDR2 YFSETQ. The CDR3 here is CASMRTASTDTQYF. The CDR3 DNA sequence: TGCGCCAGCATGCGCACCGCTAGCACAGATACGCAGTATTTT.